Detailed here is one T cell receptor beta chain. Authors' analysis steps: Amplifying reference gene primers gave estimates of nucleated cell counts. Method: immunoSEQ multiplex PCR; TCRdb's copy keeps in-frame clones and lacks some. The V and J calls and clone size come from that table; D and trimming were worked out from the DNA. The sample has over 200,000 clones, around 91% seen once. These data originate in a study of blood T cell repertoires in COVID-19. Overall study: COVID-19 samples collected from the United States, Italy and Spain covered acute and convalescent phases.

Germline V lookup: CDR1 LNHDA, CDR2 SQIVND (reference sequence). V shed 4 bases and J 8 bases; nucleotides not matched to a gene: 8. CDR3 length: 14 amino acids. The J gene is TRBJ1-1, the V gene TRBV19, with 9 bases matching TRBD1. The TCR was taken from a woman between 40 and 50 years old with acute or convalescent COVID-19. Sequencing input: peripheral blood. The CDR3 spells CASSNRGTGREAFF. Written as DNA, the CDR3 is TGTGCCAGTAGTAACCGAGGGACAGGGCGGGAAGCTTTCTTT.